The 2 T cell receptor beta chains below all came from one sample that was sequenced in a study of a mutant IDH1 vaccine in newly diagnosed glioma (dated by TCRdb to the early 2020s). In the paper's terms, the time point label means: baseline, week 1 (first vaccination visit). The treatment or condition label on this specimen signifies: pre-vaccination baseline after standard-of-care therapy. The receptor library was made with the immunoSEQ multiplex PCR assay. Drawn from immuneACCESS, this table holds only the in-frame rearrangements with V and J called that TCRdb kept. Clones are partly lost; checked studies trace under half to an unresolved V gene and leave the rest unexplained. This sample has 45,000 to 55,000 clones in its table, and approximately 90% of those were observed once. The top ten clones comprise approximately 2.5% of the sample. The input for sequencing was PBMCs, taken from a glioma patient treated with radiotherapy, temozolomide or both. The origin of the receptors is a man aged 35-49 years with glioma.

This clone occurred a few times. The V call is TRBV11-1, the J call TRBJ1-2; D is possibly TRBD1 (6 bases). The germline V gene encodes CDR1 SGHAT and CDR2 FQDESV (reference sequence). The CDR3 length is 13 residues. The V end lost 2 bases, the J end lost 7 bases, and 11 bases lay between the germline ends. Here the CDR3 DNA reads TGTGCCAGCAGCTTAAGTCTACAGGGTGGCTACACCTTC. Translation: CASSLSLQGGYTF.

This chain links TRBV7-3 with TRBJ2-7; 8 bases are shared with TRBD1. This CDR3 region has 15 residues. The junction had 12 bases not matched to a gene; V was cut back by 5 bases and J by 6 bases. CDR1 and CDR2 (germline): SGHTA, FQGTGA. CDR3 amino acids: CASSRGQGRGREQYF. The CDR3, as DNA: TGTGCCAGCAGCCGCGGACAGGGCCGGGGTCGCGAGCAGTACTTC.